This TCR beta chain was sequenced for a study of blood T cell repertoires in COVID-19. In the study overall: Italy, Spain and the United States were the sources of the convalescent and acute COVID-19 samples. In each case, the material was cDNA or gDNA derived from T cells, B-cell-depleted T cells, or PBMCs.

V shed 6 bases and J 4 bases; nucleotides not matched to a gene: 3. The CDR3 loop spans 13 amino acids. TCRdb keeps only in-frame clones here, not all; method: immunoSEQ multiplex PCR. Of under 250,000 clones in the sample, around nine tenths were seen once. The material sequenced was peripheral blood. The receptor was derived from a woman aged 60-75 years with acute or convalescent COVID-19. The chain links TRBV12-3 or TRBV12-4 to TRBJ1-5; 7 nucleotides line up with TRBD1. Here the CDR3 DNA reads TGTGCCAGCAGCGGGACAGCTAATCAGCCCCAGCATTTT. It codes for CASSGTANQPQHF.